Below, one TCR beta chain is given with its context. The data originate from a study of blood T cell repertoires in COVID-19. Study at large: The United States, Italy and Spain supplied acute and convalescent COVID-19 samples. Sources were T cells, B-cell-depleted T cells, or PBMCs; the material itself was cDNA or gDNA.

The CDR3 totals 15 residues. The V gene end was trimmed by 1 base and the J gene end by 5 bases; junction bases not matched to a gene: 5. Looked up from germline, CDR1 is LGHNA and CDR2 is YSLEER. TCRdb's copy holds only in-frame clones and misses some; the assay was immunoSEQ multiplex PCR. In the table there are 30,000 or so clones, over 80% of which are singletons. The V and J genes are TRBV4-3 and TRBJ2-3; 8 bases line up with TRBD2. Material: peripheral blood. The TCR comes from a human donor in a cohort sampled during active COVID-19. CDR3 amino acids: CASSQVWLAGDTQYF. The CDR3 coding sequence is TGCGCCAGCAGCCAAGTTTGGCTAGCGGGAGATACGCAGTATTTT.